Following are 32 T cell receptor beta chains from one sample sequenced in a study of pediatric ulcerative colitis. The rectum was sampled with one to two pinch biopsies at colonoscopy. Sequenced by immunoSEQ multiplex PCR; TCRdb stores in-frame clones only, minus some. The data contain about 20,000 clones, around 74% of them singletons. Sequenced material: gut tissue. These receptors were collected from a boy aged 10-17 years with moderate ulcerative colitis.

The V gene is TRBV11-2, the J gene TRBJ1-3; D gene ambiguous. V dropped 1 base and J dropped 4 bases, with 11 bases sitting between them. Germline V gives CDR1 SGHAT, CDR2 FQNNGV. This CDR3 is built from 15 residues. In DNA form, the CDR3 reads TGTGCCAGCAGCTTAGCTGTGAGCCTAGGAAACACCATATATTTT. Its protein is CASSLAVSLGNTIYF.

This clone was observed a few times. At one boundary the junction diverges from the germline segment, which might be a read error. V usage is TRBV2 and J usage is TRBJ1-5, with 7 bases aligning to TRBD1. The V gene's germline CDR1 is SNHLY and CDR2 FYNNEI. The CDR3 contains 12 residues. CDR3 protein: CASSATGDFSSF. DNA for the CDR3: TGTGCCAGCAGTGCCACAGGGGACTTTTCTTCCTTT.

CDR3 protein: CSGGQGAGGELFF. The CDR3 DNA is TGCAGCGGGGGACAGGGGGCGGGCGGGGAGCTGTTTTTT. The V gene is TRBV29-1, the J gene TRBJ2-2; 12 bases line up with TRBD1. CDR1 is SQVTM and CDR2 is ANQGSEA in the germline V gene. V lost 7 bases, J lost 7 bases, and 4 bases stayed unmatched. The length of the CDR3 is 13 residues.

CDR3 loop: CASSLDGQGHEQYF. The CDR3 nucleotides read TGTGCCAGCAGCTTAGATGGTCAGGGCCACGAGCAGTACTTC. This chain links TRBV11-1 with TRBJ2-7, with D maybe TRBD1 (5 bases). In germline, CDR1 is SGHAT, CDR2 FQDESV (reference sequence). This CDR3 spans 14 amino acids. Trimming cost V 1 base and J 5 bases, with 12 bases left between them.

In this sample, this clone turned up a few times. Other DNA sequences in the same sample also yield this CDR3. The chain uses TRBV5-1 and TRBJ1-3; D unresolved. Germline V lookup: CDR1 SGHRS, CDR2 YFSETQ. Between the trimmed V and J ends, which lost 3 bases and 0 bases, there was a span of 7 bases. The CDR3 sequence is 14 residues long. CDR3 region: CASSSGASGNTIYF. The CDR3 bases are TGCGCCAGCAGCTCTGGCGCCTCTGGAAACACCATATATTTT.

This clone was found a few times. The rearrangement uses TRBV7-9 and TRBJ1-2; no firm D call. CDR3 length equals 15 residues. V shed 6 bases and J shed 4 bases, with 18 bases lying between them. Per the germline V gene, CDR1 is SEHNR and CDR2 is FQNEAQ (reference sequence). CDR3: CASSQQSYGAYGYTF. CDR3 coding DNA: TGTGCCAGCAGTCAACAGTCGTACGGAGCCTATGGCTACACCTTC.

The chain has TRBV13 and TRBJ1-4; D is possibly TRBD1 (6 bases). CDR1 PRHDT and CDR2 FYEKMQ come from the germline V gene (reference sequence). The CDR3 covers 14 residues. The V end was cut by 5 bases, the J end by 4 bases, with 11 bases between. CDR3 bases: TGTGCCAGCAGCGAGGGACACGGTAATGAAAAACTGTTTTTT. Amino acid sequence: CASSEGHGNEKLFF.

This sequence joins TRBV19 and TRBJ2-5; weak D call: TRBD1 (6 bases). This CDR3 has 14 amino acids. V dropped 4 bases and J dropped 5 bases, with 14 bases sitting between them. The germline gives CDR1 LNHDA, CDR2 SQIVND (reference sequence). The CDR3 coding sequence is TGTGCCAGTAGTACACAGGGTTCCAGCGAGACCCAGTACTTC. It yields the protein CASSTQGSSETQYF.

This sequence joins TRBV4-1 and TRBJ1-2; 7 bases fit TRBD1. The V gene's germline CDR1 is MGHRA and CDR2 YSYEKL. The CDR3 runs 16 residues. Trimming at V came to 0 bases and at J to 4 bases, leaving 8 bases not matched to a gene. The CDR3 sequence: CASSQDPDRSGYGYTF. The CDR3 DNA is TGCGCCAGCAGCCAAGACCCGGACAGGTCTGGCTATGGCTACACCTTC.

V gene TRBV12-5 combines with J gene TRBJ2-7; D is perhaps TRBD1 (6 bases). CDR1 is LGHNT, CDR2 FRNRAP, per germline. Trimming removed 1 base from V and 4 bases from J, with 8 bases in between. CDR3 size: 13 residues. CDR3 in amino acids: CASGLGTVYEQYF. CDR3 nucleotides: TGTGCTAGTGGTTTGGGGACAGTTTACGAGCAGTACTTC.

The chain combines TRBV30 with TRBJ2-1; 12 bases are shared with TRBD2. CDR1 is GTSNPN, CDR2 SVGIG, per germline (reference sequence). The CDR3 covers 17 residues. The trim removed 3 bases at V and 5 bases at J, leaving 11 bases unmatched. The CDR3 is CAWSPGTSGFRDNEQFF. The CDR3 DNA reads TGTGCCTGGAGCCCGGGGACTAGCGGGTTCCGGGACAATGAGCAGTTCTTC.

This chain uses TRBV23-1 with TRBJ1-1; TRBD1 might be the D (6 bases). TRBV23-1 is identified as an open reading frame with a role that is uncertain. V dropped 0 bases and J dropped 2 bases, with 19 bases sitting between them. This CDR3 is 18 amino acids long. CDR3 residues: CASSQSQGHHGGNTEAFF. CDR3 bases: TGCGCCAGCAGTCAATCGCAGGGACACCACGGGGGAAACACTGAAGCTTTCTTT.

This clone has just a few counts. The genes are TRBV30 and TRBJ1-1, with D maybe TRBD1 (5 bases). Per germline, CDR1 GTSNPN and CDR2 SVGIG (reference sequence). V was cut by 8 bases and J by 5 bases, with 15 bases left in between. The CDR3 totals 12 residues. The CDR3 bases are TGTGCCCAGGGCGGGGAGTCAACTGAAGCTTTCTTT. It translates to CAQGGESTEAFF.

There are a few counts of this clone. This chain links TRBV27 with TRBJ1-2; D possibly corresponds to TRBD1 (5 bases). This CDR3 contains 13 residues. V shed 1 base and J shed 6 bases, with 9 bases lying between them. Germline V gene sequence: CDR1 MNHEY, CDR2 SMNVEV (reference sequence). The CDR3 coding sequence is TGTGCCAGCAGTTTATATGGGACGGATGGCTACACCTTC. It specifies CASSLYGTDGYTF.

This clone was seen only a few times. The gene calls are TRBV15 and TRBJ2-7; 9 positions agree with TRBD1. V lost 2 bases to trimming and J lost 4 bases; unmatched junction nucleotides: 9. Germline V gene sequence: CDR1 LNHNV, CDR2 YYDKDF (reference sequence). The CDR3 is made up of 16 amino acids. In DNA form, the CDR3 reads TGTGCCACCAGCAGACGCACCGGGACAGGGCTATACGAGCAGTACTTC. This translates into CATSRRTGTGLYEQYF.

The J gene is TRBJ1-5, the V gene TRBV19; 10 nucleotides align to TRBD1. The germline V gene has CDR1 LNHDA and CDR2 SQIVND (reference sequence). The J segment lost 5 bases and the V segment lost 6 bases, leaving 7 bases of the junction unmatched. There are 15 residues in the CDR3. DNA for the CDR3: TGTGCCAGTAGGGGGGACAGGGGTTATTATCAGCCCCAGCATTTT. Translating it yields CASRGDRGYYQPQHF.

The chain employs TRBV2 and TRBJ2-2; D remains unclear. This CDR3 region has 17 residues. CDR1 and CDR2 (germline): SNHLY, FYNNEI. The V end lost 6 bases, the J end lost 4 bases, and 21 bases lay between the germline ends. The CDR3 region is CASSLMRRLISTGELFF. In DNA, the CDR3 is TGTGCCAGCAGCCTAATGCGCCGGCTCATTAGCACCGGGGAGCTGTTTTTT. The entire variable domain, with the rest obtained from reference TRBV2 and TRBJ2-2, is as follows: EPEVTQTPSHQVTQMGQEVILRCVPISNHLYFYWYRQILGQKVEFLVSFYNNEISEKSEIFDDQFSVERPDGSNFTLKIRSTKLEDSAMYFCASSLMRRLISTGELFFGEGSRLTVL.

The chain is built from TRBV7-9 and TRBJ1-3; D gene uncertain. Between the trimmed V and J ends, which lost 3 bases and 0 bases, there was a span of 9 bases. Germline V CDR1 and CDR2: SEHNR, FQNEAQ (reference sequence). The CDR3 has 15 amino acids. CDR3 coding DNA: TGTGCCAGCAGCTTTGGGAGAAGCTCTGGAAACACCATATATTTT. Translating it yields CASSFGRSSGNTIYF.

The chain uses TRBV18 and TRBJ1-4, with a tentative D call TRBD1 (5 bases). Trimming stripped 1 base from V and 4 bases from J, with 13 bases between. The CDR3 has 16 residues. Germline V CDR1 and CDR2: KGHSH, LQKENI. DNA for the CDR3: TGTGCCAGCTCACCACTACAGGATTCCTATAATGAAAAACTGTTTTTT. This sequence encodes CASSPLQDSYNEKLFF. Looking up the rest from reference TRBV18 and TRBJ1-4 gives the full variable domain: NAGVMQNPRHLVRRRGQEARLRCSPMKGHSHVYWYRQLPEEGLKFMVYLQKENIIDESGMPKERFSAEFPKEGPSILRIQQVVRGDSAAYFCASSPLQDSYNEKLFFGSGTQLSVL.

The chain recombines TRBV5-8 with TRBJ1-4, with D perhaps TRBD1 (6 bases). V dropped 5 bases and J dropped 4 bases, with 18 bases sitting between them. Germline values: CDR1 SGHTS, CDR2 YDEGEE. The CDR3 spans 16 residues. The CDR3 loop reads CASSYQTGRNNEKLFF. The CDR3 nucleotides read TGTGCCAGCAGTTACCAAACAGGGAGGAATAATGAAAAACTGTTTTTT.

The chain couples TRBV11-2 to TRBJ2-5, with D perhaps TRBD1 (5 bases). V was trimmed by 3 bases and J by 1 base, leaving 6 bases between them. Germline values: CDR1 SGHAT, CDR2 FQNNGV. This CDR3 has 13 amino acids. CDR3 amino acids: CASSLQGQETQYF. The CDR3, as DNA: TGTGCCAGCAGCTTGCAGGGCCAAGAGACCCAGTACTTC.

V is TRBV5-1 and J is TRBJ1-2; D is undetermined. CDR1 is SGHRS and CDR2 is YFSETQ in the germline V gene. The V end was cut by 0 bases, the J end by 5 bases, with 5 bases between. The CDR3 covers 12 residues. CDR3 in amino acids: CASSLDQYGYTF. The CDR3, as DNA: TGCGCCAGCAGCTTGGATCAGTATGGCTACACCTTC. The full variable domain, in which reference TRBV5-1 and TRBJ1-2 provide the parts outside the CDR3, is KAGVTQTPRYLIKTRGQQVTLSCSPISGHRSVSWYQQTPGQGLQFLFEYFSETQRNKGNFPGRFSGRQFSNSRSEMNVSTLELGDSALYLCASSLDQYGYTFGSGTRLTVV.

V gene TRBV7-2 combines with J gene TRBJ1-5; D not certain. Germline CDR1 SGHTA, CDR2 FQGNSA. V lost 1 base to trimming and J lost 4 bases, with 11 bases between them. This CDR3 has 15 residues. The CDR3 DNA follows: TGTGCCAGCAGCTTAGAGGCCTGGGATAATCAGCCCCAGCATTTT. Translation gives CASSLEAWDNQPQHF.

Judged by abundance, this clone is medium-sized. This rearrangement joins TRBV6-5 to TRBJ1-2; possible D gene TRBD1, 5 bases. Trimming shortened V by 6 bases and J by 2 bases, and 10 bases separated the two germline ends. Germline CDR1 reads MNHEY; CDR2 reads SVGAGI. The CDR3 is 13 amino acids. CDR3 DNA: TGTGCCAGCAGCCGAGACAGCAACTATGGCTACACCTTC. Protein: CASSRDSNYGYTF.

The rearrangement uses TRBV29-1 and TRBJ2-5; maybe TRBD1 (5 bases). The CDR3 spans 13 residues. With 7 bases removed from V and 2 bases from J, the gap between germline ends came to 14 bases. Germline V gives CDR1 SQVTM, CDR2 ANQGSEA. The CDR3 nucleotides are TGCAGCGCCGTCCAGGGCTCACAAGAGACCCAGTACTTC. Protein sequence: CSAVQGSQETQYF.

The CDR3 reads CASSLAGQGDGYTF. The CDR3, as DNA: TGTGCCAGCAGCTTAGCGGGACAGGGGGACGGCTACACCTTC. The chain combines TRBV7-8 with TRBJ1-2, with TRBD1 matching over 11 bases. In germline, CDR1 is SGHVS, CDR2 FQNEAQ. This CDR3 region has 14 residues. J was trimmed by 8 bases and V by 0 bases; bases with no gene match: 2.

The J gene is TRBJ2-1, the V gene TRBV5-1; 9 nucleotides match TRBD2. CDR3 size: 14 residues. J gave up 9 bases and V 4 bases, and 8 bases lay outside the gene matches. Germline V gene sequence: CDR1 SGHRS, CDR2 YFSETQ. DNA of the CDR3: TGCGCCAGCAGCCATGAAGCGGGGGGCGCTGAGCAGTTCTTC. It is translated as CASSHEAGGAEQFF. The full variable domain, its missing parts supplied by reference TRBV5-1 and TRBJ2-1, is KAGVTQTPRYLIKTRGQQVTLSCSPISGHRSVSWYQQTPGQGLQFLFEYFSETQRNKGNFPGRFSGRQFSNSRSEMNVSTLELGDSALYLCASSHEAGGAEQFFGPGTRLTVL.

The chain recombines TRBV6-4 with TRBJ2-1; D is unclear. Germline-derived CDR1 and CDR2 are MRHNA and SNTAGT. This CDR3 contains 12 residues. Deletions cut 1 base from V and 6 bases from J, with 4 bases between. DNA of the CDR3: TGTGCCAGCAGTGACTTGGTCAATGAGCAGTTCTTC. Its protein product is CASSDLVNEQFF.

This clone was counted only a few times. The chain recombines TRBV4-1 with TRBJ1-1; D not certain. CDR1 and CDR2 (germline): MGHRA, YSYEKL. Trimming took off 0 bases at V and 4 bases at J, with 12 bases between the two ends. The CDR3 consists of 15 residues. CDR3 DNA: TGCGCCAGCAGCCAAGAGTCCCGGGGTTCCACTGAAGCTTTCTTT. Its protein is CASSQESRGSTEAFF.

The V and J genes are TRBV19 and TRBJ1-5, with D hard to call. The germline V gene has CDR1 LNHDA and CDR2 SQIVND (reference sequence). The CDR3 extends over 15 amino acids. Deletions cut 2 bases from V and 0 bases from J, with 8 bases between. This CDR3 reads CASSILQNSNQPQHF. The CDR3 DNA reads TGTGCCAGTAGTATACTACAGAATAGCAATCAGCCCCAGCATTTT.

The chain recombines TRBV5-1 with TRBJ2-3; no definite D call. This CDR3 region has 13 residues. The ends were cut back, 5 bases at V and 2 bases at J, with 9 bases in the middle. Germline-derived CDR1 and CDR2 are SGHRS and YFSETQ. In DNA form, the CDR3 reads TGCGCCAGCAGACCGGACCTCACAGATACGCAGTATTTT. Protein product: CASRPDLTDTQYF. Complete variable domain (other parts from reference TRBV5-1 and TRBJ2-3): KAGVTQTPRYLIKTRGQQVTLSCSPISGHRSVSWYQQTPGQGLQFLFEYFSETQRNKGNFPGRFSGRQFSNSRSEMNVSTLELGDSALYLCASRPDLTDTQYFGPGTRLTVL.

This chain connects TRBV19 to TRBJ1-1, with D hard to call. The CDR3 spans 13 residues. Between the trimmed V and J ends, which lost 8 bases and 0 bases, there was a span of 10 bases. Germline lookup yields CDR1 LNHDA and CDR2 SQIVND (reference sequence). The CDR3 sequence is CASWTTMNTEAFF. In nucleotides, the CDR3 is TGTGCCAGTTGGACGACGATGAACACTGAAGCTTTCTTT.